A selection of T cell receptor beta chains follows, all from one sample in a study of T cells in Graves' hyperthyroidism and ophthalmopathy. TCRdb independently ran MiXCR on the multiplex PCR reads; one entry per CDR3 protein. The table lists 500,000 to 650,000 distinct CDR3 sequences, roughly 15% of them singletons. The sequenced material came from blood. The receptors were gathered from a woman aged 45-60 years with Graves' ophthalmopathy. Both conserved end residues are part of each CDR3. The order of the fields is V gene, clone size, D gene, J gene, CDR3 protein, CDR3 DNA. The D gene is left open where the match is weak. The size of a clone is reported for some rows only, either as once, few or many, or as a class for expanded clones.

V gene: TRBV2; clone size: many; D gene: -; J gene: TRBJ2-3; CDR3 protein: CASTRLVRGDTQYF; CDR3 DNA: TGTGCCAGCACCCGACTAGTAAGAGGAGATACGCAGTATTTT
V gene: TRBV7-9; clone size: many; D gene: -; J gene: TRBJ2-5; CDR3 protein: CASSFSIRETQYF; CDR3 DNA: TGTGCCAGCAGCTTTAGCATCCGAGAGACCCAGTACTTC
V gene: TRBV3-1; clone size: many; D gene: TRBD2; J gene: TRBJ2-3; CDR3 protein: CASSHLRLAGVDTQYF; CDR3 DNA: TGTGCCAGCAGCCACCTCAGACTAGCGGGAGTAGATACGCAGTATTTT
V gene: TRBV20-1; clone size: many; D gene: TRBD1; J gene: TRBJ2-1; CDR3 protein: CSALRDRGQSEQFF; CDR3 DNA: TGCAGTGCTCTCCGGGACAGGGGGCAGAGTGAGCAGTTCTTC
V gene: TRBV12-3/TRBV12-4; clone size: few; D gene: TRBD1; J gene: TRBJ1-3; CDR3 protein: CASSFPGQGFSGSTIYF; CDR3 DNA: TGTGCCAGCAGTTTTCCGGGACAGGGTTTCTCTGGAAGCACCATATATTTT
V gene: TRBV7-9; clone size: many; D gene: -; J gene: TRBJ2-3; CDR3 protein: CASSLTAPKGTDTQYF; CDR3 DNA: TGTGCCAGCAGCTTAACGGCCCCTAAAGGCACAGATACGCAGTATTTT
V gene: TRBV19; clone size: few; D gene: TRBD1; J gene: TRBJ2-2; CDR3 protein: CASRIQGARGRTGELFF; CDR3 DNA: TGTGCCAGTAGGATTCAGGGGGCTAGGGGTAGGACCGGGGAGCTGTTTTTT
V gene: TRBV5-6; clone size: -; D gene: -; J gene: TRBJ1-1; CDR3 protein: CATQPGANTEAFF; CDR3 DNA: TGTGCCACCCAGCCGGGTGCGAACACTGAAGCTTTCTTT
V gene: TRBV27; clone size: many; D gene: -; J gene: TRBJ2-5; CDR3 protein: CASSLYGTKTQYF; CDR3 DNA: TGTGCCAGCAGTTTATATGGGACCAAGACCCAGTACTTC
V gene: TRBV6-2/TRBV6-3; clone size: many; D gene: TRBD1; J gene: TRBJ2-1; CDR3 protein: CASSRQGSYNEQFF; CDR3 DNA: TGTGCCAGCAGCCGACAGGGTTCCTACAATGAGCAGTTCTTC
V gene: TRBV28; clone size: -; D gene: TRBD1; J gene: TRBJ2-1; CDR3 protein: CASRNRGDNEQFF; CDR3 DNA: TGTGCCAGCAGAAACAGGGGCGACAATGAGCAGTTCTTC
V gene: TRBV18; clone size: many; D gene: TRBD2; J gene: TRBJ2-3; CDR3 protein: CASPSSGAGTDTQYF; CDR3 DNA: TGTGCCAGCCCTTCTAGCGGCGCGGGCACAGATACGCAGTATTTT
V gene: TRBV6-1; clone size: many; D gene: TRBD2; J gene: TRBJ2-7; CDR3 protein: CASSKPPRTSGTYEQYF; CDR3 DNA: TGTGCCAGCAGCAAACCACCTAGGACTAGCGGAACCTACGAGCAGTACTTC
V gene: TRBV28; clone size: many; D gene: TRBD1; J gene: TRBJ2-7; CDR3 protein: CASNAAGGDSYEQYF; CDR3 DNA: TGTGCCAGCAATGCCGCAGGGGGAGACTCTTACGAGCAGTACTTC
V gene: TRBV27; clone size: -; D gene: -; J gene: TRBJ1-2; CDR3 protein: CASSLLGGPYGYTF; CDR3 DNA: TGTGCCAGCAGTTTGCTGGGGGGCCCCTATGGCTACACCTTC
V gene: TRBV6-2/TRBV6-3; clone size: many; D gene: TRBD2; J gene: TRBJ2-1; CDR3 protein: CASRISGGEAGEQFF; CDR3 DNA: TGTGCCAGCAGGATTAGCGGGGGCGAAGCCGGTGAGCAGTTCTTC
V gene: TRBV28; clone size: many; D gene: -; J gene: TRBJ2-3; CDR3 protein: CASSSGADTQYF; CDR3 DNA: TGTGCCAGCAGCTCCGGAGCAGATACGCAGTATTTT